This T cell receptor (beta chain) derives from a study of identical twins. Study-wide results and caveats: Twins showed weaker excess sharing in their beta out-of-frame sequences.

This clonotype has only a few counts. Its antigen is not known. V lost 0 bases, J lost 0 bases, and 8 bases lay in between. Germline-derived CDR1 and CDR2 are LNHNV and YYDKDF (reference sequence). This CDR3 comprises 15 residues. TCRdb used MiXCR to reprocess the 5' RACE reads, holding one entry per CDR3 protein. The sample contains about 890,000 distinct CDR3 sequences, roughly an eighth of which appear only once. These same records also appear under a second study, on yellow fever vaccine responses in identical twins.

The source is a woman between 18 and 29 years old in good health. Material: PBMCs. The V call is TRBV15, the J call TRBJ2-5, with D tentatively TRBD2 (5 bases). The CDR3 DNA sequence: TGTGCCACCAGCAGAGAGACGGGAAACCAAGAGACCCAGTACTTC. This translates into CATSRETGNQETQYF. Based on the CDR3 plus reference TRBV15 and TRBJ2-5, the full variable domain is DAMVIQNPRYQVTQFGKPVTLSCSQTLNHNVMYWYQQKSSQAPKLLFHYYDKDFNNEADTPDNFQSRRPNTSFCFLDIRSPGLGDTAMYLCATSRETGNQETQYFGPGTRLLVL.